A single sample is the source of the 17 T cell receptor beta chains below, sequenced in a study of T cell repertoires in cytomegalovirus infection (dated by TCRdb to about 2019). Data came from an Illumina HiSeq 1500. TCRdb trimmed public reads at Q25 via fastp, called clones via MiXCR and kept in-frame beta chains. Identical CDR3 proteins give one entry, which carries the most common genes and DNA. The sample table shows a few hundred thousand distinct CDR3 sequences, and roughly 9.5% are seen once. Roughly 4.5% of the sample rests with the top ten. The sequenced material came from PBMCs. The receptors shown here come from a human donor in good health (CMV status not recorded). Some clones in this sample may be carry-over from other donors' samples.

This clonotype was seen ten or more times. V gene TRBV6-1 combines with J gene TRBJ1-5, with unresolved D. CDR1 and CDR2 from the germline V gene are MNHNS and SASEGT. The CDR3 extends over 12 amino acids. V was shortened by 9 bases and J by 5 bases, with 11 bases between the two germline ends. Here the CDR3 reads CASTTGDQPQHF. In DNA form, the CDR3 reads TGTGCCAGTACGACGGGCGATCAGCCCCAGCATTTT.

This clonotype was recorded at least ten times. The chain links TRBV7-2 to TRBJ2-7; the D gene is possibly TRBD2 (7 bases). V lost 5 bases and J lost 3, with 14 bases in between. The CDR3 runs 14 residues. The germline V gene encodes CDR1 SGHTA and CDR2 FQGNSA. CDR3 coding DNA: TGTGCCAGCAGCCCGAGGGGGGGCGGCTACGAGCAGTACTTC. It encodes CASSPRGGGYEQYF.

The J gene is TRBJ2-7, the V gene TRBV19; 8 bases map to TRBD1. V lost 6 bases to trimming and J lost 4 bases; unmatched junction nucleotides: 14. This CDR3 region has 16 residues. Germline-derived CDR1 and CDR2 are LNHDA and SQIVND (reference sequence). CDR3 nucleotide sequence: TGTGCCAGTAGCAAAAGACCGGGACAGGCCGGTTACGAGCAGTACTTC. This codes for CASSKRPGQAGYEQYF.

There are many counts of this clonotype. V gene TRBV12-3 or TRBV12-4 combines with J gene TRBJ1-4, with D tentatively TRBD1 (6 bases). With 6 bases removed from V and 5 bases from J, the gap between germline ends came to 13 bases. The CDR3 extends over 14 amino acids. CDR3 coding DNA: TGTGCCAGCAGCCAACAGGGTTTGAATGAAAAACTGTTTTTT. Its protein is CASSQQGLNEKLFF.

This clonotype was found many times. V and J are TRBV4-3 and TRBJ2-7; perhaps TRBD2 as D (6 bases). The CDR3 is 14 amino acids. V was clipped by 0 bases and J by 3 bases, with 9 bases between them. Per germline, CDR1 LGHNA and CDR2 YSLEER. CDR3 DNA: TGCGCCAGCAGCCAAGATCTGGGGGGCTACGAGCAGTACTTC. Protein: CASSQDLGGYEQYF.

The table lists this clonotype with a few counts. The chain combines TRBV6-2 or TRBV6-3 with TRBJ2-6, with 11 nucleotides matching TRBD2. This CDR3 has 18 amino acids. The germline CDR1 and CDR2 sequences are MNHEY and SVGEGT. The V and J ends lost 7 bases and 4 bases, in that order; junction bases with no gene match: 12. CDR3 amino acids: CASTNLLAGVIGANVLTF. Written as DNA, the CDR3 is TGTGCCAGCACTAATCTACTAGCGGGAGTGATAGGGGCCAACGTCCTGACTTTC.

Many counts were recorded for this clonotype. The J gene is TRBJ2-6, the V gene TRBV27, with TRBD1 matching over 7 bases. The CDR3 sequence is 17 residues long. V shed 3 bases, J shed 3 bases, and the junction held 8 bases outside the gene matches. Germline V gene lookup returns CDR1 MNHEY and CDR2 SMNVEV (reference sequence). CDR3 nucleotides: TGTGCCAGCAGTTTCTACAGGGGATCGTATGGGGCCAACGTCCTGACTTTC. Translated, it gives CASSFYRGSYGANVLTF.

The table lists this clonotype with a few counts. The chain links TRBV7-2 to TRBJ2-7; 7 positions match TRBD1. After removal of 5 bases from V and 2 bases from J, the junction contained 6 bases not matched to a gene. Germline CDR1 and CDR2: SGHTA and FQGNSA. This CDR3 has 14 residues. The CDR3 loop is CASSPTGEPYEQYF. The CDR3 DNA is TGTGCCAGCAGCCCCACAGGGGAACCCTACGAGCAGTACTTC. Using reference TRBV7-2 and TRBJ2-7 for the parts outside the CDR3, the full variable domain is GAGVSQSPSNKVTEKGKDVELRCDPISGHTALYWYRQSLGQGLEFLIYFQGNSAPDKSGLPSDRFSAERTGGSVSTLTIQRTQQEDSAVYLCASSPTGEPYEQYFGPGTRLTVT.

Remarks on this clonotype: This may come from a read error, since a much larger clone is one base off. V usage is TRBV7-1 and J usage is TRBJ2-1; D remains unclear. TRBV7-1 has ORF status, its function being uncertain. The CDR3 consists of 11 residues. Written as DNA, the CDR3 is TGTGCCCACCACCAGAGCAATAAGCAGTTCTTC. Encoded protein: CAHHQSNKQFF.

This chain uses TRBV19 with TRBJ1-1; 7 bases align to TRBD1. The CDR3 contains 14 residues. Trimming cost V 6 bases and J 6 bases; bases outside gene matches: 10. Germline V lookup: CDR1 LNHDA, CDR2 SQIVND (reference sequence). The CDR3 coding sequence is TGTGCCAGTAGAGAAGGACCCAGGGGGTCTGAAGCTTTCTTT. It is translated as CASREGPRGSEAFF.

This clonotype has a count of ten or more. This rearrangement joins TRBV6-1 to TRBJ1-2, with 8 bases fitting TRBD1. Germline trimming cut 5 bases from V and 4 bases from J; bases unmatched to any gene: 12. Germline CDR1 and CDR2: MNHNS and SASEGT. The CDR3 totals 16 residues. CDR3 in DNA: TGTGCCAGCAGTCCGAGCCGGACAGGGTCTAGCTATGGCTACACCTTC. Residues: CASSPSRTGSSYGYTF.

This clonotype was picked up a small number of times. The chain recombines TRBV7-9 with TRBJ2-7, with 11 bases matching TRBD2. Germline CDR1 SEHNR, CDR2 FQNEAQ (reference sequence). J was trimmed by 5 bases and V by 1 base; bases with no gene match: 4. The CDR3 spans 15 residues. CDR3 coding DNA: TGTGCCAGCAGCTTAGTGTCTAGCGGGAGGAACGAGCAGTACTTC. This translates into CASSLVSSGRNEQYF.

This clonotype was recorded at least ten times. The chain couples TRBV7-2 to TRBJ1-2; no firm D call. This CDR3 comprises 15 residues. V shed 7 bases and J shed 8 bases, with 23 bases lying between them. CDR1 and CDR2 from the germline V gene are SGHTA and FQGNSA. The CDR3 DNA reads as TGTGCCAGCATCAAAGCGGGGTTTAGGCGACGAGGCTACACCTTC. Translation gives CASIKAGFRRRGYTF.

This clonotype was detected a few times. This chain connects TRBV28 to TRBJ2-7; 8 bases align to TRBD2. V was clipped by 10 bases and J by 6 bases; unmatched bases: 17. This CDR3 has 15 amino acids. Germline V lookup: CDR1 MDHEN, CDR2 SYDVKM. This chain's CDR3 is CAIAGSGGGMVEQYF. For the CDR3, the DNA is TGTGCCATCGCCGGGAGCGGGGGAGGGATGGTCGAGCAGTACTTC.

This clonotype was detected many times. The gene calls are TRBV12-3 or TRBV12-4 and TRBJ2-6; tentatively, D is TRBD2 (6 bases). There are 16 residues in the CDR3. V was pared by 8 bases and J by 0 bases, with 14 bases between. The CDR3 coding sequence is TGTGCCAGCGTGGAGGGGAGAAGCTCTGGGGCCAACGTCCTGACTTTC. Translation gives CASVEGRSSGANVLTF.

This clonotype was observed a few times. V usage is TRBV10-3 and J usage is TRBJ2-1; 10 bases fit TRBD2. The CDR3 runs to 17 residues. Trimming took 0 bases from V and 6 from J; bases not matched to a gene: 8. The germline gives CDR1 ENHRY, CDR2 SYGVKD. This CDR3 is CAISESLAGVTTNEQFF. For the CDR3, the DNA is TGTGCCATCAGTGAGTCGCTAGCGGGAGTGACAACCAATGAGCAGTTCTTC.

This clonotype was observed many times. V gene TRBV7-2 combines with J gene TRBJ1-5; unclear D gene. This CDR3 spans 15 amino acids. Germline V gives CDR1 SGHTA, CDR2 FQGNSA. Deletions cut 5 bases from V and 4 bases from J, with 15 bases between. The CDR3 region is CASSPTQVVNQPQHF. The CDR3, as DNA: TGTGCCAGCAGCCCCACCCAGGTTGTTAATCAGCCCCAGCATTTT. Full variable domain (missing parts from reference TRBV7-2 and TRBJ1-5): GAGVSQSPSNKVTEKGKDVELRCDPISGHTALYWYRQSLGQGLEFLIYFQGNSAPDKSGLPSDRFSAERTGGSVSTLTIQRTQQEDSAVYLCASSPTQVVNQPQHFGDGTRLSIL.